This TCR beta chain stems from a study of cytomegalovirus exposure and HLA in healthy donors. The germline CDR1 and CDR2 sequences are LNHNV and YYDKDF (reference sequence). The CDR3 is 16 residues long. Between the trimmed V and J ends, which lost 1 base and 7 bases, there was a span of 19 bases. The PCR had 60 Vbeta and 13 Jbeta primers. TCRdb's copy holds only in-frame clones and misses some; the assay was immunoSEQ multiplex PCR. The sample shows 180,000 or so clones, more than 60% of them seen only once. On this clone: Its antigen is currently unknown.

Findings and limits, study-wide: In a later analysis, TCR beta V- and J-gene trimming was associated with a missense DCLRE1C variant. TRBV6-2, TRBV6-3 and some other V segments were excluded as indistinguishable. When a later analysis was performed, an Asian-associated ancestry cluster reportedly had fewer N-insertions than the roughly 690-donor mean.

This sequence originates from a woman in her forties in good health and CMV-seropositive. Sequenced sample: PBMCs. V gene TRBV15 combines with J gene TRBJ1-2; D perhaps matches TRBD1 (6 bases). The CDR3 spells CATSRGMTPGAAGYTF. CDR3 DNA: TGTGCCACCAGCAGAGGGATGACACCAGGGGCTGCTGGCTACACCTTC.